This TCR beta chain was documented in a study of blood T cell repertoires in COVID-19. The wider study: Acute and convalescent COVID-19 samples came from the United States, Italy and Spain. Sources were T cells, B-cell-depleted T cells, or PBMCs; the material itself was cDNA or gDNA.

Germline trimming cut 4 bases from V and 0 bases from J; bases unmatched to any gene: 5. CDR1 and CDR2 (germline): LNHDA, SQIVND (reference sequence). This CDR3 comprises 15 residues. As originally analysed: By means of reference gene primer amplification, nucleated cell counts were estimated. Assay: immunoSEQ multiplex PCR; the TCRdb copy retains only in-frame clones and omits some. The V and J calls and the clone size are those of that table, but D and trimming were determined from the DNA. The sample records around 100,000 clones, more than 80% being singletons. This TCR was recovered from a human donor in a cohort sampled during active COVID-19. The V and J genes are TRBV19 and TRBJ1-1, with 7 bases aligning to TRBD1. What was sequenced was peripheral blood. CDR3 loop: CASSKGGDVNTEAFF. CDR3 in DNA: TGTGCCAGTAGTAAAGGGGGCGACGTGAACACTGAAGCTTTCTTT.